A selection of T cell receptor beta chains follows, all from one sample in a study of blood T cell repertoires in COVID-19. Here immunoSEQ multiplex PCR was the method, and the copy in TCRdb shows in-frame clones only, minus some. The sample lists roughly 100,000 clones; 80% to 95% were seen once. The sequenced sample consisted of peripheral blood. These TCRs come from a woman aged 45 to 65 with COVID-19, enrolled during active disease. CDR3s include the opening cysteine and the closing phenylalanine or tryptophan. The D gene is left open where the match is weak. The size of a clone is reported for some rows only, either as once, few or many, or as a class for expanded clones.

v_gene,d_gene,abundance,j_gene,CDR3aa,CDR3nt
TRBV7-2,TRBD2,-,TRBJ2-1,CASALGLAVYNEQFF,TGTGCCAGCGCCCTCGGACTAGCGGTCTACAATGAGCAGTTCTTC
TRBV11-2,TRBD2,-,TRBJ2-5,CASSSLAGGRETQYF,TGTGCCAGTAGCTCCTTAGCGGGGGGTAGGGAGACCCAGTACTTC
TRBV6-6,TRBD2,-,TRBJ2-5,CASSYPGRGVETQYF,TGTGCCAGCAGTTACCCCGGGCGGGGGGTGGAGACCCAGTACTTC
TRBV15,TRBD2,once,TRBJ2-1,CATSRISAGGRSEQFF,TGTGCCACCAGCAGAATTTCAGCGGGGGGGCGTAGCGAGCAGTTCTTC
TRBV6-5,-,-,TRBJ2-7,CASRRRSSYEQYF,TGTGCCAGCAGGAGAAGGAGCTCCTACGAGCAGTACTTC
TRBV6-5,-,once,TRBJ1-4,CASKADINEKLFF,TGTGCCAGCAAGGCAGACATAAATGAAAAACTGTTTTTT
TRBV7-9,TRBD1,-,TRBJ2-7,CASSMTGGSYEQYF,TGTGCCAGCAGCATGACAGGGGGCTCCTACGAGCAGTACTTC
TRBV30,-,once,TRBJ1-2,CAWSRGQMSGYGYTF,TGTGCCTGGAGCCGCGGACAAATGTCCGGCTATGGCTACACCTTC
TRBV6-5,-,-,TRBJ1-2,CASRKTDIPYGYTF,TGTGCCAGCAGAAAAACCGACATCCCTTATGGCTACACCTTC
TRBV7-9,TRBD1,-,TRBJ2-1,CASSLGTGGYEQFF,TGTGCCAGCAGCTTAGGGACAGGGGGTTATGAGCAGTTCTTC
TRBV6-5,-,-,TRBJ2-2,CASRRTPNTGELFF,TGTGCCAGCAGACGGACTCCCAACACCGGGGAGCTGTTTTTT
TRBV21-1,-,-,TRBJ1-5,CASSKEGQCQPQHF,TGTGCCAGCAGCAAGGAGGGGCAGTGTCAGCCCCAGCATTTT
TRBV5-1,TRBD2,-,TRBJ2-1,CASSLTGTSEHEQFF,TGCGCCAGCAGCCTGACCGGGACTAGCGAACATGAGCAGTTCTTC
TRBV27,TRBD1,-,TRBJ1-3,CASSLGTASGNTIYF,TGTGCCAGCAGTTTAGGGACAGCCTCTGGAAACACCATATATTTT
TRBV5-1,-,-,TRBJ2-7,CASSSTDSSYEQYF,TGCGCCAGCAGCTCGACCGACAGTTCCTACGAGCAGTACTTC
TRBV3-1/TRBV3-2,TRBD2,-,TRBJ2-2,CASSQEVAGDTGELFF,TGTGCCAGCAGCCAAGAGGTAGCGGGGGACACCGGGGAGCTGTTTTTT
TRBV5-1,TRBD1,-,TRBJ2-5,CASSLGQGRETQYF,TGCGCCAGCAGCTTGGGACAGGGGAGGGAGACCCAGTACTTC
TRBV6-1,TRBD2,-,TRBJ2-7,CASSERGLAGAYEQYF,TGTGCCAGCAGTGAAAGGGGACTAGCGGGGGCCTACGAGCAGTACTTC
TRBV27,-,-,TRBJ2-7,CASSPLPLGTYEQYF,TGTGCCAGCAGTCCCCTCCCCCTAGGAACCTACGAGCAGTACTTC
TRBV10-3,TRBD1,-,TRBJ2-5,CAISEGTAQETQYF,TGTGCCATCAGTGAGGGGACAGCCCAAGAGACCCAGTACTTC
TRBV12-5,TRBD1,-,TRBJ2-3,CASGSGQGLSTDTQYF,TGTGCTAGTGGTTCGGGACAGGGATTAAGCACAGATACGCAGTATTTT
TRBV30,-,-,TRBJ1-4,CAWAEIPGGKLFF,TGTGCCTGGGCTGAAATACCAGGTGGAAAACTGTTTTTT
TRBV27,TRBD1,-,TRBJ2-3,CASSLGTGKWTDTQYF,TGTGCCAGCAGTTTGGGGACAGGGAAGTGGACAGATACGCAGTATTTT
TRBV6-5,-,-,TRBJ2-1,CASSIRTTYNEQFF,TGTGCCAGCAGTATCAGGACAACCTACAATGAGCAGTTCTTC
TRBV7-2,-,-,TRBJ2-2,CASSIAPTGTGELFF,TGTGCCAGCAGCATCGCCCCTACGGGCACCGGGGAGCTGTTTTTT
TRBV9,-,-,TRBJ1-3,CASSPRGGSGGNTIYF,TGTGCCAGCAGCCCCCGGGGGGGCTCGGGAGGAAACACCATATATTTT
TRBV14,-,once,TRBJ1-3,CASSQGANTIYF,TGTGCCAGCAGCCAAGGAGCCAACACCATATATTTT
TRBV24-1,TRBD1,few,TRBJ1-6,CASLGQGSLFNNSPLHF,TGTGCCTCTTTAGGACAGGGGTCCCTTTTCAATAATTCACCCCTCCACTTT
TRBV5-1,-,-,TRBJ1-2,CASSLALVGGDGYTF,TGCGCCAGCAGCTTGGCCCTGGTCGGTGGTGATGGCTACACCTTC
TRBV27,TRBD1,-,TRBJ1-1,CATSTGGDRGTEAFF,TGTGCCACCTCGACAGGGGGGGACCGGGGCACTGAAGCTTTCTTT
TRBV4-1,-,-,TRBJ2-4,CASSQGGENIQYF,TGCGCCAGCAGCCAAGGGGGGGAGAACATTCAGTACTTC
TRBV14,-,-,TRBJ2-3,CASSQDGERIASTDTQYF,TGTGCCAGCAGCCAAGATGGAGAGCGTATAGCTAGCACAGATACGCAGTATTTT
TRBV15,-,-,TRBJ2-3,CATSRDASFGQDTQYF,TGTGCCACCAGCAGAGATGCTAGTTTCGGCCAAGATACGCAGTATTTT
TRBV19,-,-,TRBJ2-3,CASSSQGPPDTQYF,TGTGCCAGTAGTAGTCAGGGCCCCCCAGATACGCAGTATTTT
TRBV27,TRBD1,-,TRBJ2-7,CASSPGQLPSYEQYF,TGTGCCAGCAGTCCGGGACAGTTACCATCCTACGAGCAGTACTTC
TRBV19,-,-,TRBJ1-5,CASSRQGLGQPQHF,TGTGCCAGTAGTAGGCAGGGACTGGGGCAGCCCCAGCATTTT
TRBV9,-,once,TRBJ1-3,CASSSGPGNTIYF,TGTGCCAGTAGTTCAGGGCCTGGAAACACCATATATTTT
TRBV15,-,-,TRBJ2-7,CATSREEGYEQYF,TGTGCCACCAGCAGAGAGGAGGGTTACGAGCAGTACTTC
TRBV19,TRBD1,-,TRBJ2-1,CASESGQGMNNEQFF,TGTGCCTCCGAATCGGGACAGGGGATGAACAATGAGCAGTTCTTC
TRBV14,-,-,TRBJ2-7,CASSQEGRGPYEQYF,TGTGCCAGCAGCCAAGAAGGGCGGGGACCCTACGAGCAGTACTTC